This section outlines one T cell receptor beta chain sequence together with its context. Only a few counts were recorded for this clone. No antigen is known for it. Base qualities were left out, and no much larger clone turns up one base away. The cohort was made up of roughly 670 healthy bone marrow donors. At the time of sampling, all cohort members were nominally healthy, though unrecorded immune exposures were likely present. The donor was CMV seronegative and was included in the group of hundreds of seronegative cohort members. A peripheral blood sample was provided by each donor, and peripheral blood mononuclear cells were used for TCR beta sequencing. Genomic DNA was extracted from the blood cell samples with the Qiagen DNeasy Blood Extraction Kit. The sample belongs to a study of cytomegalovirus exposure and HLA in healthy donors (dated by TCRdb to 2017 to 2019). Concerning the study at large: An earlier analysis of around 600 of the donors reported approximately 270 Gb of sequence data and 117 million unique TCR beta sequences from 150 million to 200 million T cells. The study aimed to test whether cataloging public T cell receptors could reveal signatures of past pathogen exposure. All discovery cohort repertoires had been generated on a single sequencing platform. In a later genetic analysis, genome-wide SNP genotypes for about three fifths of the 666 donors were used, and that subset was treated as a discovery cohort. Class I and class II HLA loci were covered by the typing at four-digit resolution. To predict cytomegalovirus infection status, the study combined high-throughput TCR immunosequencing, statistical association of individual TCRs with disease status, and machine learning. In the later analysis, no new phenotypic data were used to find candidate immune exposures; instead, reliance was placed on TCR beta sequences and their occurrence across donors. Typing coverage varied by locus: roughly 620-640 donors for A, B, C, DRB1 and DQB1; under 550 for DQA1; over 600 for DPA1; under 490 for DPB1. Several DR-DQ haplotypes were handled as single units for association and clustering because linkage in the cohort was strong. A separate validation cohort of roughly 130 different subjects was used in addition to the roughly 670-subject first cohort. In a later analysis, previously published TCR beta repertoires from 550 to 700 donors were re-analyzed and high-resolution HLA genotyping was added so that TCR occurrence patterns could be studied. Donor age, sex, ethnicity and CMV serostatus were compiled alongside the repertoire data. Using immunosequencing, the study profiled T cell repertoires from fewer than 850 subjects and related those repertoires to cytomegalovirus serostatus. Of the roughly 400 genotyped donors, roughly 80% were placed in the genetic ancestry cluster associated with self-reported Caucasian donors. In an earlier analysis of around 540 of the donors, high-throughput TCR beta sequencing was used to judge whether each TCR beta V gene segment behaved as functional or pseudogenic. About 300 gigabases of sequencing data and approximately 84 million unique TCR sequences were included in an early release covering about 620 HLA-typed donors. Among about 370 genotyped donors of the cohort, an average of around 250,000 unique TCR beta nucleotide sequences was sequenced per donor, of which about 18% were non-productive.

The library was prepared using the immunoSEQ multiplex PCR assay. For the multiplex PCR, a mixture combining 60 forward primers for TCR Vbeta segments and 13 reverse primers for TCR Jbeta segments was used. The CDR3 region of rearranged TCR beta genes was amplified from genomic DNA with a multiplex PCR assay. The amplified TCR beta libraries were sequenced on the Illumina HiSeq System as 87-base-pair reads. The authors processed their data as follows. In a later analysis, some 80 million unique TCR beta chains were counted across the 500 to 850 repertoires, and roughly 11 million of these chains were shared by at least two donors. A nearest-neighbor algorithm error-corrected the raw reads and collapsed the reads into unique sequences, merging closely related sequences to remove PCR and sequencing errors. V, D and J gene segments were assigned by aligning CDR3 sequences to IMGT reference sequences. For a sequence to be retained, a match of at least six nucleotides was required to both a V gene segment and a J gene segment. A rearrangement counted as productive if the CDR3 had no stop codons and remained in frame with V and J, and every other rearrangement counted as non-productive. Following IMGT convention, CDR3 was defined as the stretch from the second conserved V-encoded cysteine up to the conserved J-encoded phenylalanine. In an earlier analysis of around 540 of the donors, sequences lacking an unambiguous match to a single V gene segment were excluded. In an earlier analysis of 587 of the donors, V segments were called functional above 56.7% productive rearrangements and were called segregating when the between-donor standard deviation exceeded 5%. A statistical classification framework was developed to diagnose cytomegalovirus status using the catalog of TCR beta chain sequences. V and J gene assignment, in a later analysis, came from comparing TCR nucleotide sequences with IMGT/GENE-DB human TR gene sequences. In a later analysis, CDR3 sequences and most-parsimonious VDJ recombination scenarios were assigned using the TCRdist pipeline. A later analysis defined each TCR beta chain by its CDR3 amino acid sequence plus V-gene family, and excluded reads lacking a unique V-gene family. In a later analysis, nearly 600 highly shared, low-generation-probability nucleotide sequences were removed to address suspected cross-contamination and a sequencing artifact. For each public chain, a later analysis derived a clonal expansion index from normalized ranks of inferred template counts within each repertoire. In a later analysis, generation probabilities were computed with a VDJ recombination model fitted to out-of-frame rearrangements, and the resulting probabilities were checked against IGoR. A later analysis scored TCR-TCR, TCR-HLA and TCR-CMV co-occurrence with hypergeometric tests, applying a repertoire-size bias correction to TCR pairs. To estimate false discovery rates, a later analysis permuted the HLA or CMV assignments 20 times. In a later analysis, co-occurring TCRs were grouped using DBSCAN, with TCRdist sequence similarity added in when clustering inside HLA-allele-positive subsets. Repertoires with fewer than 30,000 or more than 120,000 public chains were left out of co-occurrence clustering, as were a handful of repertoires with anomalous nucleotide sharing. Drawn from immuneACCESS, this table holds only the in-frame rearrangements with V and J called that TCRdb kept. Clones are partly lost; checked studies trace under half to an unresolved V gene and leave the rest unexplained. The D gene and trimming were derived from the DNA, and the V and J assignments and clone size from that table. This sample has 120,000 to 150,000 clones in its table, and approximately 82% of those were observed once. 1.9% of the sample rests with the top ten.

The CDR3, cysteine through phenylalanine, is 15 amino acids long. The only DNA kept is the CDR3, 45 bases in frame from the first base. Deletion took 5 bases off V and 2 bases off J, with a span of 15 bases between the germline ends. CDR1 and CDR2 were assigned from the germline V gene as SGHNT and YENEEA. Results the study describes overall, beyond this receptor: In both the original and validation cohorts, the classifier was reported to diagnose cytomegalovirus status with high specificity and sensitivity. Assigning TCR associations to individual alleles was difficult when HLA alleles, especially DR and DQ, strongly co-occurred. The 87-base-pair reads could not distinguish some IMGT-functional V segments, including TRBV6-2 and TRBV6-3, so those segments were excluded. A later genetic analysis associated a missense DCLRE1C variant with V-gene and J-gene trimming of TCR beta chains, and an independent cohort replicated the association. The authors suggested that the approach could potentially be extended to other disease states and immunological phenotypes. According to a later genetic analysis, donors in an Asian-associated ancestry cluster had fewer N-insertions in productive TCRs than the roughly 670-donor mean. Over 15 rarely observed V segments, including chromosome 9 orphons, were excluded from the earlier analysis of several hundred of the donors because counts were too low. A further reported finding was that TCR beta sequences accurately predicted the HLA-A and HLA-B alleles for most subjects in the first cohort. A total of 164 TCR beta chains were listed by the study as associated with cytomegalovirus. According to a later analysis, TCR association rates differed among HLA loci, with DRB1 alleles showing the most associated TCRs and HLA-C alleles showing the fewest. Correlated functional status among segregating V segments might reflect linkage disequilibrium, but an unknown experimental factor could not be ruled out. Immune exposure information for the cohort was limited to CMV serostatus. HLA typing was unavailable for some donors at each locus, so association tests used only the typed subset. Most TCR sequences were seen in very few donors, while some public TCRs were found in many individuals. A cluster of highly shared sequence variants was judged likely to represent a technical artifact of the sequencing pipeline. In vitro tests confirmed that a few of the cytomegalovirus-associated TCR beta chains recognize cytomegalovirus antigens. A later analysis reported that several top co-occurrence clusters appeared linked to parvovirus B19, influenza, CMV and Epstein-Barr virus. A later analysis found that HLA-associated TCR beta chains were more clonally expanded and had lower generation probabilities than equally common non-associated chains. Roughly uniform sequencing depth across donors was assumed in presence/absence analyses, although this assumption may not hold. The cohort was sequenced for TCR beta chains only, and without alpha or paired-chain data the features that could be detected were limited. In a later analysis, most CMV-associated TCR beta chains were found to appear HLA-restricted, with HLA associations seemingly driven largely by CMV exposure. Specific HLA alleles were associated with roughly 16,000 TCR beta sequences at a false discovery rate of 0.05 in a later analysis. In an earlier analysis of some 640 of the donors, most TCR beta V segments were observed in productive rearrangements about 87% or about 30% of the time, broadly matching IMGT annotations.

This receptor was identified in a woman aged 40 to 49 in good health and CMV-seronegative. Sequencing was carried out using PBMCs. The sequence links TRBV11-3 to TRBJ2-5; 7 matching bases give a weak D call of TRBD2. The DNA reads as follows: TGTGCCAGCAGCGTGGGGAGGGGGAGACAAGAGACCCAGTACTTC. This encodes CASSVGRGRQETQYF.